A selection of T cell receptor beta chains follows, all from one sample in a study of OX40 agonist ivuxolimab in advanced cancers. The protocol was immunoSEQ multiplex PCR, while the TCRdb copy is restricted to in-frame clones and leaves out a portion. The data show under 70,000 clones, with roughly 84% seen just once and almost 4.5% held by the top ten. Sequenced here: CD4+ or CD8+ T cells sorted from blood, sampled in a trial of the OX40 agonist ivuxolimab. The receptors come from an adult with an advanced solid tumor such as melanoma, head and neck, liver or kidney cancer. Both conserved end residues are part of each CDR3. D genes are given only for firm matches. Rows may omit the clone size; those that give it use once, few, many or a size class.

j_gene,d_gene,v_gene,abundance,CDR3nt,CDR3aa
TRBJ1-6,-,TRBV7-2,-,TGTGCCAGCAGCTTAGGGAGCCAGGCCGGGGCCCTCCACTTT,CASSLGSQAGALHF
TRBJ1-1,TRBD1,TRBV7-6,-,TGTGCCAGCAGGGCCGGGACAGCACCCTTCGAAGCTTTCTTT,CASRAGTAPFEAFF
TRBJ2-3,TRBD2,TRBV5-6,-,TGTGCCAGCAGCTCCTCAGCGGGGGTTCGAACAGATACGCAGTATTTT,CASSSSAGVRTDTQYF
TRBJ1-3,-,TRBV7-8,-,TGTGCCAGCAGCCCACGGACGGCTAACTCTGGAAACACCATATATTTT,CASSPRTANSGNTIYF
TRBJ1-2,-,TRBV9,-,TGTGCCAGCAGCGAGAGGACACCATCAAGAGGCTATGGCTACACCTTC,CASSERTPSRGYGYTF
TRBJ1-5,TRBD1,TRBV2,-,TGTGCCAGCAGTGAACCGGACAGGCGTAATCAGCCCCAGCATTTT,CASSEPDRRNQPQHF
TRBJ1-1,-,TRBV7-3,-,TGTGCCAGCAGCTTTGACGGGAACACTGAAGCTTTCTTT,CASSFDGNTEAFF
TRBJ1-2,-,TRBV6-5,-,TGTGCCAGCAGTTTCACGAACGACAGATTCAACACCTTC,CASSFTNDRFNTF
TRBJ2-2,-,TRBV7-2,few,TGTGCCAGCAGCTTAGTCAGGGCGCCCGGGGAGCTGTTTTTT,CASSLVRAPGELFF
TRBJ2-1,TRBD2,TRBV7-3,-,TGTGCCAGCAGCTCCCGACTAGCGGGGGGGCACAATGAGCAGTTCTTC,CASSSRLAGGHNEQFF
TRBJ1-1,-,TRBV7-2,few,TGTGCCAGCAGCTTAGACAGGGAAGCTTTCTTT,CASSLDREAFF
TRBJ1-1,-,TRBV6-1,-,TGTGCCACCGACGCGGGGCAGAACACTGAAGCTTTCTTT,CATDAGQNTEAFF
TRBJ2-3,TRBD2,TRBV10-3,-,TGTGCCATCAGTGAGGGACTAGGAGGCACAGATACGCAGTATTTT,CAISEGLGGTDTQYF
TRBJ2-1,TRBD1,TRBV5-1,once,TGCGCCAGCAGCGGAGGTGGGACAGGGTACAATGAGCAGTTCTTC,CASSGGGTGYNEQFF
TRBJ1-2,-,TRBV28,-,TGTGCCAGCAGTTCTGGGGGGTTAGCTAACTATGGCTACACCTTC,CASSSGGLANYGYTF
TRBJ2-7,TRBD1,TRBV19,-,TGTGCCAGTAGTACACAGGGGTTTCCCTACGAGCAGTACTTC,CASSTQGFPYEQYF
TRBJ2-5,-,TRBV5-4,-,TGTGCCAGCAGGAGGGACCTAGAGACCCAGTACTTC,CASRRDLETQYF
TRBJ1-5,-,TRBV19,-,TGTGCCAGTAGCTCCCGGGACGGATTCTATAGCAATCAGCCCCAGCATTTT,CASSSRDGFYSNQPQHF
TRBJ1-1,-,TRBV7-3,-,TGTGCCAGCAGCTTAGACAGAGTCATGAACACTGAAGCTTTCTTT,CASSLDRVMNTEAFF
TRBJ1-1,-,TRBV6-5,-,TGTGCCAGCAGTCCCAGAACCCTAAACACTGAAGCTTTCTTT,CASSPRTLNTEAFF
TRBJ1-4,TRBD1,TRBV2,-,TGTGCCAGCATCACGGACAGGGGGGAAAAACTGTTTTTT,CASITDRGEKLFF
TRBJ1-2,TRBD1,TRBV19,-,TGTGCCAGTAGCAGACAGGAACGGACAGGCGGGGATGGCTACACCTTC,CASSRQERTGGDGYTF